This T cell receptor (beta chain) was documented in a study of shared clonotypes between healthy human individuals. TCRdb's copy holds only in-frame clones and misses some; the assay was immunoSEQ multiplex PCR. The data show about 2.1 million clones, just over 90% seen once. The naive CD8 subset, CD45RO-negative cells positively selected for CCR7, excluded terminally differentiated effector memory CD45RA+ cells. V gave up 1 base and J gave up 0 bases, with 10 bases separating them. Germline CDR1 is SGHAT and CDR2 is FQNNGV. This CDR3 is built from 16 residues. Sequenced input: naive CD8+ T cells from PBMCs. The clonotype comes from a man aged 18 to 29 in good health. Some clones in this sample may be carry-over from other donors' samples. The rearrangement links TRBV11-2 to TRBJ2-1; no clear D. Written as DNA, the CDR3 is TGTGCCAGCAGCTTAGGGACGGGCCGCTCCTACAATGAGCAGTTCTTC. This translates into CASSLGTGRSYNEQFF.